This T cell receptor (beta chain) appears in the sequencing data of a study of T cells after yellow fever vaccination. Study-level points and caveats: The secondary response was weaker, and its peak arrived faster, on day 5 versus 15.

Each CDR3 protein is one row after TCRdb ran MiXCR on the 5' RACE reads. The sample has approximately 140,000 distinct CDR3 sequences, less than 9.5% seen once. The CDR3 runs to 15 residues. The trim removed 6 bases at V and 4 bases at J, leaving 9 bases unmatched. CDR1 is MDHEN and CDR2 is SYDVKM in the germline V gene. This clonotype was recorded many times. Its specificity is not known. The chain has TRBV28 and TRBJ2-3; the match to TRBD2 covers 8 bases. The sample in question was CD4+ T cells sorted from PBMCs, obtained 5 days after the yellow fever booster vaccination. This clonotype was obtained from a man younger than 45 who received the YFV17D yellow fever vaccine. This chain's CDR3 is CASRIGRARADTQYF. The CDR3, as DNA: TGTGCCAGCAGAATCGGGAGGGCCAGGGCAGATACGCAGTATTTT.